The clone carrying this TCR beta chain was seen ten or more times. The data derive from a study of prognosis after radiotherapy for stage I lung cancer. With V trimmed by 4 bases and J by 0 bases, 4 bases remained unmatched. The germline V gene encodes CDR1 SGHKS and CDR2 YYEKEE (reference sequence). The CDR3 sequence is 15 residues long. Two-round multiplex PCR, the amplification method, yielded TCR beta CDR3 from genomic DNA. Primers (each specific to one TRBV or TRBJ gene) were used in first-round PCR. TCRdb processed the multiplex PCR reads anew with MiXCR; each CDR3 protein has one entry. The data hold approximately 22,000 distinct CDR3 sequences, with more than 40% observed a single time.

This TCR was sampled from a donor of 50 years or more with non-small cell lung cancer. The chain combines TRBV5-5 with TRBJ1-3; TRBD1 matches 7 bases. Specimen: PBMCs, collected before or after stereotactic body radiation therapy (not recorded which). CDR3 nucleotide sequence: TGTGCCAGCAGCCAGGGACAGAGCTCTGGAAACACCATATATTTT. As protein: CASSQGQSSGNTIYF.